These T cell receptor beta chains were read from a single sample in a study of Ad26.COV2.S vaccination and SARS-CoV-2 variants. Some clones are missing from TCRdb's copy, which holds only in-frame ones; the method was immunoSEQ multiplex PCR. The sample holds some 450,000 clones, around 90% seen once. The specimen was peripheral blood, collected in a trial of Ad26.COV2.S vaccine versus placebo. These receptors all stem from a person between 18 and 60 years old who received the Ad26.COV2.S COVID-19 vaccine or a placebo. CDR3s include the opening cysteine and the closing phenylalanine or tryptophan. The D gene is left open where the match is weak.

TRBV5-1,TRBJ2-1,TRBD2,CASSILAGAPHEQFF,TGCGCCAGCAGCATCCTAGCGGGAGCTCCCCATGAGCAGTTCTTC
TRBV20-1,TRBJ1-4,TRBD1,CSASVGQGLQGANEKLFF,TGCAGTGCTAGTGTGGGACAGGGGCTTCAAGGGGCTAATGAAAAACTGTTTTTT
TRBV11-3,TRBJ2-3,NA,CASSLGTAISTDTQYF,TGTGCCAGCAGCTTAGGGACAGCCATTAGCACAGATACGCAGTATTTT
TRBV27,TRBJ2-7,NA,CASSPSGNEQYF,TGTGCCAGCAGTCCCTCGGGGAACGAGCAGTACTTC
TRBV5-6,TRBJ1-1,NA,CASSLGSHREAFF,TGTGCCAGCAGCTTGGGGAGTCATCGGGAGGCTTTCTTT
TRBV25-1,TRBJ2-5,NA,CASSGWQETQYF,TGTGCCAGCAGTGGCTGGCAAGAGACCCAGTACTTC
TRBV5-3,TRBJ2-3,NA,CARSLAGGLLFRETPNF,TGTGCCAGAAGCTTGGCCGGGGGACTCTTATTTAGGGAGACGCCTAATTTT
TRBV7-2,TRBJ1-6,TRBD1,CASSLRGTGNSPLHF,TGTGCCAGCAGCTTAAGGGGGACAGGGAATTCACCCCTCCACTTT
TRBV6-2/TRBV6-3,TRBJ2-7,NA,CASSQVYEQYF,TGTGCCAGCAGTCAGGTCTACGAGCAGTACTTC
TRBV4-3,TRBJ1-4,NA,CASSQDLGDINEKLFF,TGCGCCAGCAGCCAAGATCTGGGGGACATTAATGAAAAACTGTTTTTT